This T cell receptor beta chain was sequenced during a study of PD-1 blockade in classical Hodgkin lymphoma. Overall study results and limits: Why repertoires differed is undefined; disease activity or prior therapy possibly contributed. Newly diagnosed patients reportedly trailed healthy donors in baseline TCR diversity.

The time point here: newly diagnosed, previously untreated cHL patient sample. Thawed PBMCs underwent magnetic negative selection to yield purified CD4+ T cells. Method: immunoSEQ multiplex PCR; TCRdb's copy keeps in-frame clones and lacks some. This table holds 25,000 to 35,000 clones, 88% found once. For this clone: The antigen is undetermined.

This TCR derives from a human donor with classical Hodgkin lymphoma. The sequenced material came from CD4+ T cells from blood.

The CDR3 region is CASSLYSKNRGNYGYTF. The CDR3 DNA follows: TGTGCCAGCAGTTTATACTCCAAAAACAGGGGGAACTATGGCTACACCTTC. The V call is TRBV27, the J call TRBJ1-2; TRBD1 matches 8 bases. Germline CDR1 reads MNHEY; CDR2 reads SMNVEV (reference sequence). With 1 base clipped from V and 2 bases from J, the junction kept 9 bases outside the gene matches. The CDR3 is made up of 17 amino acids.